This TCR beta chain is drawn from a study of CD8 T cells in ankylosing spondylitis. Whole-study results and caveats: Previously reported in reactive arthritis synovial fluid and blood were some of the motif variants. Seemingly characteristic of ankylosing spondylitis blood was a TCR beta motif consisting of about 8 highly homologous variants.

TCRdb itself ran the 5' RACE reads through MiXCR, one entry per CDR3 protein. The sample includes around 490,000 distinct CDR3 sequences, roughly 5.2% of them seen just once. The CDR3 is 16 amino acids. The germline V gene has CDR1 SGDLS and CDR2 YYNGEE. Trimming left V 4 bases short and J 4 bases short, with 19 bases between. Turning to this clonotype: Its target is not known.

The material sequenced was blood, either unsorted or a sorted T cell fraction (not recorded which). The rearrangement links TRBV9 to TRBJ2-3; maybe TRBD1 (6 bases). The clonotype was recovered from a male donor with ankylosing spondylitis. The CDR3 DNA reads as TGTGCCAGCAGCCGAGGGACAAACTTGGAGGCAGATACGCAGTATTTT. This translates into CASSRGTNLEADTQYF.